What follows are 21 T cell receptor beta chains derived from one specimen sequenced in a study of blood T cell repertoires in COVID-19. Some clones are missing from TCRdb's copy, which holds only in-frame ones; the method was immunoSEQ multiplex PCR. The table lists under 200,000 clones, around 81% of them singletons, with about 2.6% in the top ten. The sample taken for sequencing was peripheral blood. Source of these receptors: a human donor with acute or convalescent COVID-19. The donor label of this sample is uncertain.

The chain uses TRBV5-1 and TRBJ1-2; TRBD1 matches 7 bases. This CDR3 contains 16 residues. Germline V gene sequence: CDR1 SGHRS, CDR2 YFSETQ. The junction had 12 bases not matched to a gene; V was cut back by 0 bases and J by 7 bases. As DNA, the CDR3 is TGCGCCAGCAGCTTGGATTGGCCCGGGACAGTAGGTGGCTACACCTTC. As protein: CASSLDWPGTVGGYTF.

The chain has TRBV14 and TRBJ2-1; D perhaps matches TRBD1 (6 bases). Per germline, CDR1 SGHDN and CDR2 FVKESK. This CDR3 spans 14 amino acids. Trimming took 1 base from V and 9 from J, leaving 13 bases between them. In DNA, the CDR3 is TGTGCCAGCAGCCAAGTTTCTAGCAGGGGTGAGCAGTTCTTC. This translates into CASSQVSSRGEQFF.

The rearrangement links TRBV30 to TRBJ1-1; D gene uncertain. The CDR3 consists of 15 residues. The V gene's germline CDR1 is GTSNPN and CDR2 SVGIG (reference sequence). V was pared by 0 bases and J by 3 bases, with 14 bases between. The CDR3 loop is CAWSVNRLLYTEAFF. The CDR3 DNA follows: TGTGCCTGGAGTGTAAACCGGTTATTGTACACTGAAGCTTTCTTT.

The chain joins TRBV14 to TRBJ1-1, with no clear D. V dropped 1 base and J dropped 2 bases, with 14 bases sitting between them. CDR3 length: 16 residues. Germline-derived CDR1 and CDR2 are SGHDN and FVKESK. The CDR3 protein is CASSQGGGSSNTEAFF. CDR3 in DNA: TGTGCCAGCAGCCAAGGGGGAGGTAGCTCTAACACTGAAGCTTTCTTT.

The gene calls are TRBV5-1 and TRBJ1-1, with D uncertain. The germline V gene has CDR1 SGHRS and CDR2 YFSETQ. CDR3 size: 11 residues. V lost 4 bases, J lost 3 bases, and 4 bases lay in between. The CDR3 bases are TGCGCCAGCAGCAGAGACACTGAAGCTTTCTTT. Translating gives CASSRDTEAFF.

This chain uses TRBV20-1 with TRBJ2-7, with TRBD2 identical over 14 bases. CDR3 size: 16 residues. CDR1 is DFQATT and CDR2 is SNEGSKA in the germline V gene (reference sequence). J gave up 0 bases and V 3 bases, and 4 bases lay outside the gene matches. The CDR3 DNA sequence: TGCAGTGCTAGTCCCGGGACTAGCGGGAGCTCCTACGAGCAGTACTTC. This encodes CSASPGTSGSSYEQYF.

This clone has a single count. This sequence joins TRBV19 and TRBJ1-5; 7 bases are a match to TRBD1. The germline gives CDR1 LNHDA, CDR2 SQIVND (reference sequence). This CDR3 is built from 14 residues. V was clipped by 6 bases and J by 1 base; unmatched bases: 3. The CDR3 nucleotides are TGTGCCAGTAGGCCGACAGGGAGCAATCAGCCCCAGCATTTT. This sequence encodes CASRPTGSNQPQHF.

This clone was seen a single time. The CDR3 sequence: CASSQSRGEQYF. CDR3 DNA sequence: TGTGCCAGCAGCCAATCAAGGGGCGAGCAGTACTTC. The chain uses TRBV14 and TRBJ2-7; D might be TRBD1 (5 bases). The ends were cut back, 2 bases at V and 6 bases at J, with 8 bases in the middle. Germline CDR1 SGHDN, CDR2 FVKESK. The CDR3 has 12 amino acids. Full variable domain (rest looked up from reference TRBV14 and TRBJ2-7): EAGVTQFPSHSVIEKGQTVTLRCDPISGHDNLYWYRRVMGKEIKFLLHFVKESKQDESGMPNNRFLAERTGGTYSTLKVQPAELEDSGVYFCASSQSRGEQYFGPGTRLTVT.

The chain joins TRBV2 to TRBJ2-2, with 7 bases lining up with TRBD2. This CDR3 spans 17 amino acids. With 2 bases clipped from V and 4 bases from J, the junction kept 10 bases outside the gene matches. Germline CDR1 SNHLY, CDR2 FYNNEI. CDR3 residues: CASSERDYWKITGELFF. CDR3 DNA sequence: TGTGCCAGCAGTGAAAGGGACTATTGGAAAATCACCGGGGAGCTGTTTTTT.

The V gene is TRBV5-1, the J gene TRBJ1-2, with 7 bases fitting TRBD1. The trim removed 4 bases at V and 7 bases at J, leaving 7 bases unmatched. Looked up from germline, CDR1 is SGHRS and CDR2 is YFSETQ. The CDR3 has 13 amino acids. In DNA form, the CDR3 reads TGCGCCAGCAGCACTACAGGGGATCGTGGCTACACCTTC. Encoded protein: CASSTTGDRGYTF.

CDR3 DNA: TGTGCCAGCTCACCCCGCGGGAAGGGGTCACAGAATTCACCCCTCCACTTT. This codes for CASSPRGKGSQNSPLHF. The chain employs TRBV18 and TRBJ1-6; a weak D match, TRBD1 (5 bases). Germline lookup yields CDR1 KGHSH and CDR2 LQKENI. This CDR3 has 17 residues. The V and J ends lost 3 bases and 7 bases respectively, with 19 bases between them. The full variable domain, its missing parts supplied by reference TRBV18 and TRBJ1-6, is NAGVMQNPRHLVRRRGQEARLRCSPMKGHSHVYWYRQLPEEGLKFMVYLQKENIIDESGMPKERFSAEFPKEGPSILRIQQVVRGDSAAYFCASSPRGKGSQNSPLHFGNGTRLTVT.

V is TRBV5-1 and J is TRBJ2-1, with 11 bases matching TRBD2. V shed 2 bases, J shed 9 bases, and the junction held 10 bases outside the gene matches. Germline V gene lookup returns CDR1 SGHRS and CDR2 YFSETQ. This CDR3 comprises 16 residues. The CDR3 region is CASSLAPSGRWGEQFF. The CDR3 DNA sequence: TGCGCCAGCAGCTTAGCCCCTAGCGGGAGGTGGGGTGAGCAGTTCTTC.

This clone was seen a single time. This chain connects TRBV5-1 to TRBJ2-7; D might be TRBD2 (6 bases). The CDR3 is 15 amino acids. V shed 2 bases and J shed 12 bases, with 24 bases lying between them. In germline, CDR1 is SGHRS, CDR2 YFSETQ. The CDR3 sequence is CASSLSGTDPLAWYF. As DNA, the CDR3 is TGCGCCAGCAGCTTATCCGGGACTGACCCACTGGCGTGGTACTTC.

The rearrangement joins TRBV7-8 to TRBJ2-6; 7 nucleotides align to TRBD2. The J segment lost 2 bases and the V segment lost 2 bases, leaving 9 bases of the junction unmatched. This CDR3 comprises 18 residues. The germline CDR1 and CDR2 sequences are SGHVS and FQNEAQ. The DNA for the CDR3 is TGTGCCAGCAGCTTACGACTTGGGGAGGGCACTGGGGCCAACGTCCTGACTTTC. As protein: CASSLRLGEGTGANVLTF.

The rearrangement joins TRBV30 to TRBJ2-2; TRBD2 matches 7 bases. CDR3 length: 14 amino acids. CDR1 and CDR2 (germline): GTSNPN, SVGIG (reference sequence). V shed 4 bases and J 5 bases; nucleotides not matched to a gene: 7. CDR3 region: CAWTRGSGTGELFF. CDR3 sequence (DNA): TGTGCCTGGACCCGCGGGAGTGGAACCGGGGAGCTGTTTTTT.

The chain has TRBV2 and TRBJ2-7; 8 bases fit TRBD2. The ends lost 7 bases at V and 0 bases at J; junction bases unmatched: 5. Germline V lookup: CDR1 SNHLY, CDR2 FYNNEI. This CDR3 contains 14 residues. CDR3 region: CASNREGPSYEQYF. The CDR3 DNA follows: TGTGCCAGCAACCGGGAGGGCCCCTCCTACGAGCAGTACTTC.

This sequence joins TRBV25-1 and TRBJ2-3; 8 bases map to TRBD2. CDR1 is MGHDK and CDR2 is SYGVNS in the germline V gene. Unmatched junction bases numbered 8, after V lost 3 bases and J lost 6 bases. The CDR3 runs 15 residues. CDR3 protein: CASSEGRGGWDTQYF. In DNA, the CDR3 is TGTGCCAGCAGTGAGGGACGGGGGGGATGGGATACGCAGTATTTT. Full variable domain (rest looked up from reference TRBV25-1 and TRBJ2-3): EADIYQTPRYLVIGTGKKITLECSQTMGHDKMYWYQQDPGMELHLIHYSYGVNSTEKGDLSSESTVSRIRTEHFPLTLESARPSHTSQYLCASSEGRGGWDTQYFGPGTRLTVL.

The CDR3: CASQRSPGLSLYEQFF. For the CDR3, the DNA is TGTGCCTCTCAACGATCTCCGGGACTATCTCTCTATGAGCAGTTCTTC. The chain links TRBV27 to TRBJ2-1; TRBD2 matches 7 bases. Germline V gives CDR1 MNHEY, CDR2 SMNVEV (reference sequence). The V segment lost 11 bases and the J segment 8 bases; nucleotides outside the gene matches: 21. The CDR3 contains 16 residues.

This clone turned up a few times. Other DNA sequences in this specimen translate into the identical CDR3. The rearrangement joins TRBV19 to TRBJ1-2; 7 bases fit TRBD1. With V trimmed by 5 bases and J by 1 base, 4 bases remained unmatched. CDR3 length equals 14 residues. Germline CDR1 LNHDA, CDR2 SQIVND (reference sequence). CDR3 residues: CASSARDSNYGYTF. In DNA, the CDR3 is TGTGCCAGTAGTGCCAGGGACAGTAACTATGGCTACACCTTC.

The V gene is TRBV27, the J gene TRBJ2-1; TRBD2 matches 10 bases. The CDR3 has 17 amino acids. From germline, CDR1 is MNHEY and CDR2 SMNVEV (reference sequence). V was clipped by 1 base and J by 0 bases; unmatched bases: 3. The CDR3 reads CASSLYLAGASYNEQFF. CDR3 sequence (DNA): TGTGCCAGCAGTTTATACCTAGCGGGGGCCTCCTACAATGAGCAGTTCTTC.

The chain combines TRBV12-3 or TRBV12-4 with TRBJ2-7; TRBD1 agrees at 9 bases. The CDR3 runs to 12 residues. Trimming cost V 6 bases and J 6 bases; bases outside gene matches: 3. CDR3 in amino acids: CASRDRGFEQYF. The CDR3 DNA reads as TGTGCCAGCAGGGACAGGGGATTCGAGCAGTACTTC.